This T cell receptor (beta chain) was recovered during a study of OX40 agonist ivuxolimab in advanced cancers. The assay was immunoSEQ multiplex PCR, and TCRdb's table has in-frame clones only and misses some. The repertoire holds 35,000 to 55,000 clones, with approximately 90% as singletons. Germline CDR1 is ENHRY and CDR2 is SYGVKD. Trimming removed 1 base at V and 0 bases at J, with 16 bases between. The CDR3 is 18 amino acids. The V and J genes are TRBV10-3 and TRBJ1-3; D gene unclear. The clonotype was recovered from an adult with an advanced solid tumor such as melanoma, head and neck, liver or kidney cancer. The source material was CD4+ or CD8+ T cells sorted from blood, sampled in a trial of the OX40 agonist ivuxolimab. In DNA, the CDR3 is TGTGCCATCAGTGAGTTTTCGTATATCCCTGTCTCTGGAAACACCATATATTTT. Translation: CAISEFSYIPVSGNTIYF.